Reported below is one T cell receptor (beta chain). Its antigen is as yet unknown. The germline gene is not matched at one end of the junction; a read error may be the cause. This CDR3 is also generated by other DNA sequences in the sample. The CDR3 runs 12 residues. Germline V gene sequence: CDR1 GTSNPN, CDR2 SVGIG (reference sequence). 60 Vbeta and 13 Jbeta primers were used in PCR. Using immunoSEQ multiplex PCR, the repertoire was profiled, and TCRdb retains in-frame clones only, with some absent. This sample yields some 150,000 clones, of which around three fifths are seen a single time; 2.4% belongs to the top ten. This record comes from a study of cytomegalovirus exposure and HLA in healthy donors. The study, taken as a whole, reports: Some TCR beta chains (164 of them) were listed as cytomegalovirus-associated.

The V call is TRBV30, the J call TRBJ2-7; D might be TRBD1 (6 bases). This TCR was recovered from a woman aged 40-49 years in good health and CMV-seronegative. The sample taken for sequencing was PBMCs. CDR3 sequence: CAWTITGNEQYF. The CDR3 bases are TGCGCCTGGACGATCACAGGGAACGAGCAGTACTTC.